This is a list of T cell receptor beta chains from one sample in a study of blood T cell repertoires in COVID-19. Only in-frame clones appear in the TCRdb table, and some are missing; sequencing was by immunoSEQ multiplex PCR. The sample lists more than 85,000 clones, roughly four fifths occurring once. Sequences were obtained from peripheral blood. These receptors all stem from a woman over 75 with acute or convalescent COVID-19. CDR3s include the opening cysteine and the closing phenylalanine or tryptophan. The D gene is left open where the match is weak. For some rows the clone size is stated as once, few or many, or as a class when expanded; others skip it.

TRBV11-2	-	TRBD1	TRBJ1-2	12	TGTGCCAGCAGCTCCAGACAGGGTGGCTACACCTTC	CASSSRQGGYTF
TRBV28	-	-	TRBJ1-6	15	TGTGCCAGCAGTTTTGATCAGGGGCACGGTTCACCCCTCCACTTT	CASSFDQGHGSPLHF
TRBV6-1	medium-sized	-	TRBJ1-5	15	TGTGCCAGCAGTGAAGGCGGGAAGGGCCATCAGCCCCAGCATTTT	CASSEGGKGHQPQHF
TRBV27	-	TRBD1	TRBJ1-2	14	TGTGCCAGCAGTTTAACAGGGGGGTACTATGGCTACACCTTC	CASSLTGGYYGYTF
TRBV5-1	-	-	TRBJ2-2	16	TGCGCCAGCAGGACGACTGCTAACGCGAACACCGGGGAGCTGTTTTTT	CASRTTANANTGELFF
TRBV19	-	TRBD1	TRBJ2-7	14	TGTGCCAGTAGACTGACAGGGGATAGAGCCGAGCAGTACTTC	CASRLTGDRAEQYF
TRBV6-6	-	-	TRBJ1-1	12	TGTGCCAGCAGCCAGTTCCAGGGTGTTGCTTTCTTT	CASSQFQGVAFF
TRBV12-5	-	TRBD2	TRBJ2-1	15	TGTGCTAGTGGTTTGGGGACTAGCGGCTACAATGAGCAGTTCTTC	CASGLGTSGYNEQFF
TRBV6-5	-	-	TRBJ1-1	14	TGTGCCAGCAGTTACGTCCCGGCTAGCACTGAAGCTTTCTTT	CASSYVPASTEAFF
TRBV27	-	TRBD1	TRBJ2-7	15	TGTGCCAGCAGTTCCCACAGGGGCGAGGGTTACGAGCAGTACTTC	CASSSHRGEGYEQYF
TRBV19	many	TRBD1	TRBJ2-5	14	TGTGCCAGTAGAAGGGACAGGTCTTCGAAGACCCAGTACTTC	CASRRDRSSKTQYF
TRBV19	-	TRBD1	TRBJ2-5	14	TGTGCCAGTTCGCCGACAGGGGCTGTGGAGACCCAGTACTTC	CASSPTGAVETQYF
TRBV11-3	-	-	TRBJ2-5	13	TGTGCCAGCAGCTTAAGACCAGGGGAGACCCAGTACTTC	CASSLRPGETQYF
TRBV5-4	-	-	TRBJ1-1	14	TGTGCCAGCAGCTCACCCACGGGGAACACTGAAGCTTTCTTT	CASSSPTGNTEAFF
TRBV12-3/TRBV12-4	few	-	TRBJ1-1	12	TGTGCCAGCAGTCCCCGGAACACTGAAGCTTTCTTT	CASSPRNTEAFF
TRBV18	-	TRBD2	TRBJ2-3	16	TGTGCCAGCTCACCGGGTCTAGCGGGAGTAACAGATACGCAGTATTTT	CASSPGLAGVTDTQYF
TRBV19	-	-	TRBJ1-2	15	TGTGCCAGTAGTATGGGGGACACGCGCCTCTATGGCTACACCTTC	CASSMGDTRLYGYTF
TRBV6-5	-	-	TRBJ1-2	11	TGTGCCAGCACCGACAGGACCGGCTACACCTTC	CASTDRTGYTF
TRBV7-2	-	-	TRBJ1-1	15	TGTGCCAGCAGGGCTTCGAGGGAAAAGATCACTGAAGCTTTCTTT	CASRASREKITEAFF
TRBV24-1	-	TRBD2	TRBJ2-3	14	TGTGCCACTCCCGGGACTAGCGGTAGCTATACGCAGTATTTT	CATPGTSGSYTQYF
TRBV16	-	TRBD2	TRBJ2-5	16	TGTGCCAGCAGCCAATCCTCCGCTAGCGGGAAGGAGACCCAGTACTTC	CASSQSSASGKETQYF
TRBV6-1	once	-	TRBJ2-5	13	TGTGCCAGCAGCAACTTACAGTGGGAGACCCAGTACTTC	CASSNLQWETQYF
TRBV20-1	-	-	TRBJ2-3	13	TGCAGTGCTAGTACGAGCGGCACAGATACGCAGTATTTT	CSASTSGTDTQYF
TRBV5-1	once	-	TRBJ1-6	14	TGCGCCAGCAGCTTGGAAGGGGAACGGTCACCCCTCCACTTT	CASSLEGERSPLHF
TRBV11-2	-	TRBD1	TRBJ2-3	14	TGTGCCAGCACCTGGGACAGGGGAACAGATACGCAGTATTTT	CASTWDRGTDTQYF
TRBV7-6	-	TRBD1	TRBJ2-5	14	TGTGCCAGCAGGCGGGCAGGGGGCGGTGGGACCCAGTACTTC	CASRRAGGGGTQYF
TRBV7-6	-	TRBD2	TRBJ2-5	15	TGTGCCAGCAGCTCCGCGGGAGGGCCGGGAGAGACCCAGTACTTC	CASSSAGGPGETQYF
TRBV7-6	-	-	TRBJ1-3	16	TGTGCCAGCAGCCCTTCCGGGAGCTACTCTGGAAACACCATATATTTT	CASSPSGSYSGNTIYF
TRBV5-4	-	-	TRBJ2-1	14	TGTGCCAGCAACATAAACTACGGAAACAATGAGCAGTTCTTC	CASNINYGNNEQFF
TRBV24-1	-	TRBD1	TRBJ1-5	13	TGTGCCACCAGTGATTCACGGACAGGCCTCCAGCATTTT	CATSDSRTGLQHF
TRBV14	few	-	TRBJ2-3	14	TGTGCCAGCACTAAAGGACAGCACACAGATACGCAGTATTTT	CASTKGQHTDTQYF
TRBV19	once	TRBD1	TRBJ2-1	14	TGTGCCACCATAAGGACAGGCACGTACAATGAGCAGTTCTTC	CATIRTGTYNEQFF
TRBV6-5	-	-	TRBJ1-6	16	TGTGCCAGCAGTTCTTTCACAGGCATACAGAATTCACCCCTCCACTTT	CASSSFTGIQNSPLHF
TRBV30	-	-	TRBJ2-5	13	TGTGCCTGGAGTGTATCCCGGAGAGAGACCCAGTACTTC	CAWSVSRRETQYF
TRBV15	-	-	TRBJ2-4	17	TGTGCCACCAGCAGCCCGACTAGGGGCCGAGTTAAAAACATTCAGTACTTC	CATSSPTRGRVKNIQYF
TRBV10-3	-	-	TRBJ1-1	14	TGTGCCATCAGTACTACCGGGACACCTTTTGGAGCTTTCTTT	CAISTTGTPFGAFF
TRBV11-1	-	TRBD2	TRBJ2-1	15	TGTGCCAGCAGCTACGGACTAGCGGGACAGGGTGAGCAGTTCTTC	CASSYGLAGQGEQFF
TRBV6-5	-	-	TRBJ2-7	11	TGTGCCAGCAGTTACCGGTACGAGCAGTACTTC	CASSYRYEQYF
TRBV19	-	-	TRBJ2-3	15	TGTGCCAGTAGTACTCACAGGGGCGGGAAAGATACGCAGTATTTT	CASSTHRGGKDTQYF
TRBV4-1	-	-	TRBJ2-5	17	TGCGCCAGCAGCCAAGAGGTTGGCGGTACTACGTTAGAGACCCAGTACTTC	CASSQEVGGTTLETQYF
TRBV30	-	TRBD2	TRBJ2-3	12	TGTGCCTGGAGTGTACTAGCGGGGTTCCAGTATTTT	CAWSVLAGFQYF
TRBV27	-	-	TRBJ2-1	17	TGTGCCAGCAGTTCCATACAGCTCCGGACTCTTTCGTGGGAGCAGTTCTTC	CASSSIQLRTLSWEQFF
TRBV7-9	many	-	TRBJ2-7	12	TGTGCCAGCAGCTCACATCTTTACGAGCAGTACTTC	CASSSHLYEQYF
TRBV6-6	-	TRBD1	TRBJ1-2	16	TGTGCCAGCAGGACGGGACAGGGGATTTCCGGCTATGGCTACACCTTC	CASRTGQGISGYGYTF
TRBV24-1	-	TRBD1	TRBJ1-1	13	TGTGCCACCCGGGACAGGGGGAACACTGAAGCTTTCTTT	CATRDRGNTEAFF
TRBV29-1	-	-	TRBJ2-7	12	TGCAGCGTTGCCTACCCCCCCTACGAGCAGTACTTC	CSVAYPPYEQYF
TRBV10-3	few	-	TRBJ1-3	11	TGTGCCATCAGTGCGACAGACACCATATATTTT	CAISATDTIYF